This T cell receptor (beta chain) was sequenced for a study of patients and donors after allogeneic stem cell transplantation. This clonotype was observed a handful of times. V lost 1 base, J lost 3 bases, and 10 bases lay in between. The CDR3 has 15 amino acids. Germline values: CDR1 SGHAT, CDR2 FQNNGV. MiXCR, run by TCRdb on the RT-PCR reads, gives a single entry per CDR3 protein. The sample gives 150,000 to 200,000 distinct CDR3 sequences, about 29% of which show up once; 3.2% is in the top ten. Sequenced material: blood, either unsorted or a sorted T cell fraction (not recorded which). The clonotype comes from a human donor who was either an allogeneic HSCT recipient or a stem cell or donor lymphocyte infusion donor (not recorded which). It is not recorded whose cells these are; they may come from a transplant donor. The rearrangement uses TRBV11-2 and TRBJ1-5, with D tentatively TRBD1 (5 bases). In DNA form, the CDR3 reads TGTGCCAGCAGCTTAGGGTGGGACGTCAATCAGCCCCAGCATTTT. Protein product: CASSLGWDVNQPQHF. The full variable domain, with the rest looked up from reference TRBV11-2 and TRBJ1-5, is EAGVAQSPRYKIIEKRQSVAFWCNPISGHATLYWYQQILGQGPKLLIQFQNNGVVDDSQLPKDRFSAERLKGVDSTLKIQPAKLEDSAVYLCASSLGWDVNQPQHFGDGTRLSIL.